This TCR beta chain derives from a study of cytomegalovirus exposure and HLA in healthy donors. Overall study findings and caveats: It was about 150 TCR beta chains that were listed as cytomegalovirus-associated. Later analysis revealed greater clonal expansion in HLA-associated TCR beta chains than in equally common others. In an earlier analysis, about 90% or about 30%: the productive usage of most TCR beta V segments.

13 Jbeta primers and 60 Vbeta primers were used for the PCR. TCRdb's table, derived via immunoSEQ multiplex PCR, lists solely in-frame clones and lacks some. The sample has under 200,000 clones, approximately 80% seen once. The junction had 3 bases not matched to a gene; V was cut back by 3 bases and J by 9 bases. This CDR3 has 12 residues. CDR1 and CDR2 from the germline V gene are SGHVS and FQNEAQ. This clone was found a few times. The antigen remains undetermined. The chain carries TRBV7-8 and TRBJ1-1; TRBD1 aligns across 8 bases. Input material: PBMCs. The receptor was derived from a woman aged 40 to 50 in good health and CMV-seropositive. The CDR3 region is CASSLGQVKAFF. The CDR3, as DNA: TGTGCCAGCAGCTTGGGACAGGTAAAAGCTTTCTTT.